This T cell receptor beta chain is drawn from a study of response to subunit inactivated influenza vaccine. TCRdb called the RT-PCR reads again in MiXCR, with one record for every CDR3 protein. The data show 250,000 to 350,000 distinct CDR3 sequences, with about 20% seen just once and about 9.3% held by the top ten. The germline V gene encodes CDR1 SGHVS and CDR2 FQNEAQ. The CDR3 spans 14 residues. Trimming left V 2 bases short and J 6 bases short, with 8 bases between. This clonotype was detected a few times. The chain couples TRBV7-8 to TRBJ1-6; D uncertain. The receptor was derived from a man between 45 and 75 years old who received an inactivated influenza vaccine. Specimen: PBMCs from blood, collected approximately 20 months after vaccination. CDR3 sequence (DNA): TGTGCCAGCAGCTTACTAGGACCTAATTCACCCCTCCACTTT. This encodes CASSLLGPNSPLHF. The full variable domain, completed using reference TRBV7-8 and TRBJ1-6, is GAGVSQSPRYKVAKRGQDVALRCDPISGHVSLFWYQQALGQGPEFLTYFQNEAQLDKSGLPSDRFFAERPEGSVSTLKIQRTQQEDSAVYLCASSLLGPNSPLHFGNGTRLTVT.